Shown below are 21 T cell receptor beta chains from a single sample sequenced in a study of blood T cell repertoires in COVID-19. This table comes from immunoSEQ multiplex PCR, and its TCRdb copy is limited to in-frame clones, with some not included. The sample holds around 400,000 clones, approximately 89% seen once. Sequencing was carried out using peripheral blood. All receptors come from a woman aged 55-69 years with COVID-19, enrolled during active disease.

The rearrangement uses TRBV27 and TRBJ1-1, with D hard to call. There are 18 residues in the CDR3. Trimming cost V 5 bases and J 5 bases, with 27 bases left between them. Looked up from germline, CDR1 is MNHEY and CDR2 is SMNVEV (reference sequence). The CDR3 protein is CASSLEPPTPRRRTEAFF. The CDR3 DNA is TGTGCCAGCAGTCTAGAGCCACCTACCCCAAGGCGGCGGACTGAAGCTTTCTTT.

This clone was seen only once. Written as DNA, the CDR3 is TGTGCCAGCAGTACCCAGGGGGCGACTTACAATGAGCAGTTCTTC. Translating it yields CASSTQGATYNEQFF. This chain joins TRBV6-5 and TRBJ2-1, with TRBD1 identical over 8 bases. CDR3 length: 15 residues. Per germline, CDR1 MNHEY and CDR2 SVGAGI. Trimming took 5 bases from V and 4 from J; bases not matched to a gene: 7.

The rearrangement links TRBV5-6 to TRBJ2-7; unclear D gene. V shed 5 bases and J shed 3 bases, with 9 bases lying between them. The CDR3 spans 12 residues. Germline V gene lookup returns CDR1 SGHDT and CDR2 YYEEEE. For the CDR3, the DNA is TGTGCCAGCAGTCGGGTGAGCTACGAGCAGTACTTC. Encoded protein: CASSRVSYEQYF. The whole variable domain, remainder taken from reference TRBV5-6 and TRBJ2-7, is DAGVTQSPTHLIKTRGQQVTLRCSPKSGHDTVSWYQQALGQGPQFIFQYYEEEERQRGNFPDRFSGHQFPNYSSELNVNALLLGDSALYLCASSRVSYEQYFGPGTRLTVT.

The gene calls are TRBV29-1 and TRBJ1-1; TRBD1 agrees at 9 bases. CDR1 and CDR2 (germline): SQVTM, ANQGSEA. Trimming took 8 bases from V and 3 from J; bases not matched to a gene: 7. This CDR3 is built from 13 residues. CDR3 sequence reads: CSISGTGYTEAFF. As DNA, the CDR3 is TGCAGCATCTCCGGGACAGGGTACACTGAAGCTTTCTTT.

The gene calls are TRBV9 and TRBJ2-5, with 9 bases aligning to TRBD1. J was trimmed by 4 bases and V by 4 bases; bases with no gene match: 8. Germline V CDR1 and CDR2: SGDLS, YYNGEE. The CDR3 is 15 residues long. The CDR3 bases are TGTGCCAGCAGCAAGACAGGGGGAAGAGGAGAGACCCAGTACTTC. As protein: CASSKTGGRGETQYF. Complete variable domain (other parts from reference TRBV9 and TRBJ2-5): DSGVTQTPKHLITATGQRVTLRCSPRSGDLSVYWYQQSLDQGLQFLIQYYNGEERAKGNILERFSAQQFPDLHSELNLSSLELGDSALYFCASSKTGGRGETQYFGPGTRLLVL.

The chain links TRBV7-2 to TRBJ2-5, with D unresolved. The CDR3 consists of 13 residues. From germline, CDR1 is SGHTA and CDR2 FQGNSA. With 5 bases removed from V and 1 base from J, the gap between germline ends came to 8 bases. CDR3 region: CASSRYSQETQYF. The CDR3 DNA reads TGTGCCAGCAGCAGATACAGCCAAGAGACCCAGTACTTC.

V is TRBV6-2 or TRBV6-3 and J is TRBJ2-7; 10 bases are shared with TRBD2. Unmatched junction bases numbered 16, after V lost 5 bases and J lost 6 bases. The germline V gene has CDR1 MNHEY and CDR2 SVGEGT. The CDR3 runs to 17 residues. CDR3 in DNA: TGTGCCAGCAGTCCCCTGATCGGACAGCGGGGGGGCGGCGAGCAGTACTTC. Encoded protein: CASSPLIGQRGGGEQYF.

The J gene is TRBJ2-1, the V gene TRBV28; D might be TRBD1 (5 bases). Deletions cut 10 bases from V and 10 bases from J, with 11 bases between. The length of the CDR3 is 10 residues. CDR1 and CDR2 from the germline V gene are MDHEN and SYDVKM. CDR3 amino acids: CATAGKEQFF. CDR3 DNA: TGTGCCACCGCAGGGAAGGAGCAGTTCTTC.

V gene TRBV30 combines with J gene TRBJ1-6, with 7 bases identical to TRBD1. Trimming cost V 4 bases and J 10 bases; bases outside gene matches: 10. CDR1 GTSNPN and CDR2 SVGIG come from the germline V gene (reference sequence). The CDR3 extends over 14 amino acids. In DNA form, the CDR3 reads TGTGCCTGGACTAGACAGGGCCAAAGCTCACCCCTCCACTTT. Its protein product is CAWTRQGQSSPLHF. The full variable domain, rest sourced from reference TRBV30 and TRBJ1-6, is SQTIHQWPATLVQPVGSPLSLECTVEGTSNPNLYWYRQAAGRGLQLLFYSVGIGQISSEVPQNLSASRPQDRQFILSSKKLLLSDSGFYLCAWTRQGQSSPLHFGNGTRLTVT.

In this sample, this clone turned up a few times. The rearrangement links TRBV19 to TRBJ1-5, with D possibly being TRBD1 (6 bases). This CDR3 is 17 amino acids long. V gave up 5 bases and J gave up 0 bases, with 17 bases separating them. CDR1 is LNHDA, CDR2 SQIVND, per germline (reference sequence). The chain's CDR3 is CASSDSGERYSNQPQHF. The CDR3 DNA sequence: TGTGCCAGTAGTGACTCAGGGGAACGCTATAGCAATCAGCCCCAGCATTTT. The entire variable domain, with the rest obtained from reference TRBV19 and TRBJ1-5, is as follows: DGGITQSPKYLFRKEGQNVTLSCEQNLNHDAMYWYRQDPGQGLRLIYYSQIVNDFQKGDIAEGYSVSREKKESFPLTVTSAQKNPTAFYLCASSDSGERYSNQPQHFGDGTRLSIL.

A single count supports this clone. The chain uses TRBV7-2 and TRBJ1-1, with 7 bases matching TRBD1. Germline V gene lookup returns CDR1 SGHTA and CDR2 FQGNSA. The V segment lost 3 bases and the J segment 4 bases; nucleotides outside the gene matches: 8. The CDR3 length is 15 residues. The CDR3 reads CASSLAGGRGTEAFF. CDR3 DNA: TGTGCCAGCAGCTTGGCAGGGGGAAGAGGCACTGAAGCTTTCTTT.

The chain has TRBV12-5 and TRBJ1-2, with D maybe TRBD1 (5 bases). V dropped 3 bases and J dropped 3 bases, with 8 bases sitting between them. The CDR3 extends over 13 amino acids. Germline-derived CDR1 and CDR2 are LGHNT and FRNRAP. CDR3 loop: CASGFGAYYGYTF. CDR3 in DNA: TGTGCTAGTGGTTTTGGGGCTTACTATGGCTACACCTTC.

The V gene is TRBV5-1, the J gene TRBJ2-5, with 7 bases identical to TRBD2. J lost 2 bases, V lost 8 bases, and 12 bases had no gene match. Germline CDR1 SGHRS, CDR2 YFSETQ. CDR3 length: 15 amino acids. The chain's CDR3 is CASGPGLLIQETQYF. In DNA form, the CDR3 reads TGCGCCAGTGGACCGGGACTATTGATACAAGAGACCCAGTACTTC.

J is TRBJ1-1 and V is TRBV7-9; TRBD1 aligns across 8 bases. The CDR3 is made up of 11 amino acids. Germline V CDR1 and CDR2: SEHNR, FQNEAQ (reference sequence). V shed 3 bases, J shed 14 bases, and the junction held 5 bases outside the gene matches. This chain's CDR3 is CASSLGQGAFF. CDR3 bases: TGTGCCAGCAGCTTGGGGCAGGGGGCCTTCTTT.

The V call is TRBV11-2, the J call TRBJ2-2, with D perhaps TRBD1 (6 bases). This CDR3 comprises 15 residues. Per the germline V gene, CDR1 is SGHAT and CDR2 is FQNNGV. Trimming took 1 base from V and 1 from J, leaving 7 bases between them. CDR3 DNA sequence: TGTGCCAGCAGCTTAGTAGGGGGGAACACCGGGGAGCTGTTTTTT. It translates to CASSLVGGNTGELFF. The whole variable domain, remainder taken from reference TRBV11-2 and TRBJ2-2, is EAGVAQSPRYKIIEKRQSVAFWCNPISGHATLYWYQQILGQGPKLLIQFQNNGVVDDSQLPKDRFSAERLKGVDSTLKIQPAKLEDSAVYLCASSLVGGNTGELFFGEGSRLTVL.

The J gene is TRBJ1-2, the V gene TRBV15, with TRBD1 as a possible D gene (6 bases). CDR3 length: 15 residues. V was pared by 0 bases and J by 7 bases, with 15 bases between. Germline lookup yields CDR1 LNHNV and CDR2 YYDKDF (reference sequence). CDR3 bases: TGTGCCACCAGCAGAGATCATACAGGGAGAACTGGCTACACCTTC. Translation gives CATSRDHTGRTGYTF.

This clone was seen just once. The gene calls are TRBV19 and TRBJ2-3; 8 bases agree with TRBD2. There are 16 residues in the CDR3. With V trimmed by 2 bases and J by 3 bases, 7 bases remained unmatched. The germline V gene has CDR1 LNHDA and CDR2 SQIVND (reference sequence). The CDR3 nucleotides are TGTGCCAGTAGTATACGGGGGGGGCCCGGGACAGATACGCAGTATTTT. Amino acid sequence: CASSIRGGPGTDTQYF.

The chain couples TRBV5-6 to TRBJ2-5; perhaps TRBD1 as D (5 bases). Germline CDR1 and CDR2: SGHDT and YYEEEE. The V end was cut by 5 bases, the J end by 2 bases, with 22 bases between. This CDR3 region has 17 residues. The CDR3 sequence: CASRHHDTGSRQETQYF. The DNA of the CDR3 is TGTGCCAGCAGGCACCATGATACAGGCTCCAGACAAGAGACCCAGTACTTC.

This clone turned up a few times. The rearrangement uses TRBV5-8 and TRBJ1-2; D remains ambiguous. The CDR3 consists of 14 residues. Germline V CDR1 and CDR2: SGHTS, YDEGEE. The germline V and J ends were trimmed by 4 bases and 5 bases, with 15 bases remaining between them. The CDR3 spells CASSLSSAWYGYTF. Written as DNA, the CDR3 is TGTGCCAGCAGCCTGTCGTCCGCGTGGTATGGCTACACCTTC.

The rearrangement links TRBV24-1 to TRBJ1-1; no firm D call. Deletions cut 4 bases from V and 7 bases from J, with 15 bases between. This CDR3 contains 14 residues. The germline gives CDR1 KGHDR, CDR2 SFDVKD. As DNA, the CDR3 is TGTGCCACCAGTGACCCCGCAACCGGTGATGAAGCTTTCTTT. This encodes CATSDPATGDEAFF.

The chain carries TRBV5-1 and TRBJ2-5, with a possible D match to TRBD1 (5 bases). V gave up 0 bases and J gave up 5 bases, with 17 bases separating them. CDR1 and CDR2 from the germline V gene are SGHRS and YFSETQ. The CDR3 is 16 residues long. Written as DNA, the CDR3 is TGCGCCAGCAGCTTGGAAGGAAACATGGGGCCGGAGACCCAGTACTTC. Translated, it gives CASSLEGNMGPETQYF. Combining the CDR3 with reference TRBV5-1 and TRBJ2-5 gives the whole variable domain KAGVTQTPRYLIKTRGQQVTLSCSPISGHRSVSWYQQTPGQGLQFLFEYFSETQRNKGNFPGRFSGRQFSNSRSEMNVSTLELGDSALYLCASSLEGNMGPETQYFGPGTRLLVL.